The sequence of this TCR beta chain was determined in a study of T cell repertoires in cytomegalovirus infection. Study information: HLA-B-restricted CMV epitopes that are well studied, plus recently identified HLA-C-restricted ones, were used by the study. An indication of both CMV infection and matching HLA type came from public TCR beta signatures. General study points: HLA-C-restricted TCR beta clonotypes specific for CMV led the ex vivo response. Cumulative public TCR beta family frequency identified CMV carriers with the relevant HLA.

TCRdb reprocessed the reads via MiXCR and lists one record per CDR3 protein. The sample has about 770,000 distinct CDR3 sequences, 25% to 30% seen once. This clonotype was seen at least ten times. Its matching antigen is unknown. V lost 0 bases to trimming and J lost 14 bases, with 22 bases between them. The length of the CDR3 is 15 residues. Germline CDR1 MNHEY, CDR2 SVGAGI. The material was cultured CD8+ T cells from PBMCs, obtained from culture after CMV antigen stimulation. The TCR comes from a human donor in good health (CMV status not recorded). Some clones in this sample may be carry-over from other donors' samples. The gene calls are TRBV6-5 and TRBJ1-2, with a weak D call TRBD1 (5 bases). CDR3 sequence reads: CASSYSMGRNDVRTF. CDR3 DNA: TGTGCCAGCAGTTACTCGATGGGACGGAACGATGTCCGGACCTTC.